A selection of T cell receptor beta chains follows, all from one sample in a study of T cell repertoires in cytomegalovirus infection. TCRdb redid the calling of the reads with MiXCR, one entry per CDR3 protein. The table lists roughly 230,000 distinct CDR3 sequences, around 6.4% of them singletons. The material sequenced was PBMCs. Source of these receptors: a human donor in good health (CMV status not recorded). Some clones in this sample may be carry-over from other donors' samples. Each CDR3 is given with its conserved first and last residue. A D gene is named only where the DNA matches it firmly. For some rows the clone size is stated as once, few or many, or as a class when expanded; others skip it.

d_gene,abundance,v_gene,j_gene,CDR3aa,CDR3nt
-,few,TRBV29-1,TRBJ2-5,CSVDEEGKAWFQETQYF,TGCAGCGTTGATGAGGAGGGTAAAGCGTGGTTCCAAGAGACCCAGTACTTC
TRBD1,many,TRBV2,TRBJ1-1,CASRVQGMNTEAFF,TGTGCCAGCAGGGTACAGGGGATGAACACTGAAGCTTTCTTT
-,many,TRBV7-2,TRBJ2-1,CASSSRGPGNEQFF,TGTGCCAGCAGCTCTAGGGGACCGGGCAATGAGCAGTTCTTC
TRBD2,many,TRBV7-2,TRBJ2-5,CASSLQRGGGETQYF,TGTGCCAGCAGCTTGCAGCGGGGAGGAGGAGAGACCCAGTACTTC
-,few,TRBV7-3,TRBJ1-2,CASSLDWTLSGYTF,TGTGCCAGCAGCCTCGACTGGACTCTCTCTGGCTACACCTTC
TRBD1,many,TRBV7-9,TRBJ1-1,CASSFRQGAFLNTEAFF,TGTGCCAGCAGCTTTAGACAGGGGGCCTTCCTGAACACTGAAGCTTTCTTT
-,many,TRBV7-3,TRBJ1-1,CASSLTGGATEAFF,TGTGCCAGCAGCCTGACAGGAGGGGCAACTGAAGCTTTCTTT
-,few,TRBV14,TRBJ2-7,CASSLHRSYEQYF,TGTGCCAGCAGCCTACATCGCTCCTACGAGCAGTACTTC
-,many,TRBV12-3/TRBV12-4,TRBJ2-5,CASSFIGRIQETQYF,TGTGCCAGCAGTTTCATAGGGCGGATTCAAGAGACCCAGTACTTC
TRBD2,many,TRBV9,TRBJ2-3,CASSVVAGARTDTQYF,TGTGCCAGCAGCGTAGTAGCGGGGGCCCGCACAGATACGCAGTATTTT
-,many,TRBV7-2,TRBJ1-5,CASSLPPEGNQPQHF,TGTGCCAGCAGCCTTCCCCCGGAAGGGAATCAGCCCCAGCATTTT
-,many,TRBV7-7,TRBJ2-7,CASSLSPSYEQYF,TGTGCTAGCAGCTTATCCCCCTCCTACGAGCAGTACTTC
-,many,TRBV14,TRBJ2-7,CASSQDPGAAYEQYF,TGTGCCAGCAGCCAAGACCCAGGGGCAGCCTACGAGCAGTACTTC
-,few,TRBV7-9,TRBJ2-1,CASSSRRTYNEQFF,TGTGCCAGCAGTTCTAGACGGACCTACAATGAGCAGTTCTTC
TRBD2,few,TRBV2,TRBJ2-2,CASTGTSGGTGELFF,TGTGCCAGCACCGGGACTAGCGGGGGAACCGGGGAGCTGTTTTTT
-,many,TRBV7-9,TRBJ1-1,CASLSGPGSNTEAFF,TGTGCCAGCCTCTCTGGACCGGGATCGAACACTGAAGCTTTCTTT
-,many,TRBV7-2,TRBJ1-3,CASSYLGSGNTIYF,TGTGCCAGCAGCTACTTAGGCTCTGGAAACACCATATATTTT
-,many,TRBV29-1,TRBJ1-1,CSFGENTEAFF,TGCAGCTTCGGGGAGAACACTGAAGCTTTCTTT
-,many,TRBV28,TRBJ2-2,CASSSTRPNTGELFF,TGTGCCAGCAGTTCGACACGACCTAACACCGGGGAGCTGTTTTTT
-,few,TRBV18,TRBJ2-5,CASSPMRGGLKETQYF,TGTGCCAGCTCACCAATGAGAGGGGGGCTGAAGGAGACCCAGTACTTC
-,-,TRBV7-2,TRBJ1-6,CASSSSLGQGRPLNSPLHF,TGTGCCAGCAGCTCATCCCTAGGGCAGGGCAGACCTTTGAATTCACCCCTCCACTTT
TRBD2,few,TRBV7-8,TRBJ2-1,CASSLRPGGGAWEQFF,TGTGCCAGCAGCTTAAGGCCCGGCGGGGGGGCCTGGGAGCAGTTCTTC
TRBD1,many,TRBV4-3,TRBJ2-5,CASSQGSGDRGETQYF,TGCGCCAGCAGCCAAGGTTCCGGGGACAGGGGGGAGACCCAGTACTTC
-,many,TRBV12-3/TRBV12-4,TRBJ2-2,CASSPARLTGELFF,TGTGCCAGCAGTCCAGCACGGCTCACCGGGGAGCTGTTTTTT
TRBD1,many,TRBV12-5,TRBJ1-2,CASGSQDRLTGYTF,TGTGCTAGTGGTTCACAGGACAGGTTGACTGGCTACACCTTC
TRBD2,many,TRBV5-1,TRBJ2-5,CASSLGGGGKETQYF,TGCGCCAGCAGCTTGGGGGGCGGGGGAAAAGAGACCCAGTACTTC
-,few,TRBV11-2,TRBJ2-5,CASSFSPGHSQETQYF,TGTGCCAGCAGCTTTTCTCCGGGACACAGCCAAGAGACCCAGTACTTC